The 13 T cell receptor beta chains below were found in one sample sequenced in a study of graft-versus-host responses after intestinal transplantation. These receptors lack a known antigen. The protocol was immunoSEQ multiplex PCR, while the TCRdb copy is restricted to in-frame clones and leaves out a portion. Of 85,000 to 100,000 clones in the sample, 93% were seen once. Sequences were derived from unstimulated CD8+ T cells sorted from spleen or lymph node cells, sampled before intestinal transplant. These TCRs come from a human donor who received an intestinal transplant.

The genes are TRBV20-1 and TRBJ1-6; D not certain. The CDR3 is made up of 9 amino acids. Germline V gene sequence: CDR1 DFQATT, CDR2 SNEGSKA (reference sequence). The CDR3 spells CSLEVPLHF. The CDR3 DNA reads TGCAGCCTAGAGGTACCCCTCCACTTT.

This rearrangement joins TRBV7-9 to TRBJ2-3; 7 bases line up with TRBD2. Germline lookup yields CDR1 SEHNR and CDR2 FQNEAQ (reference sequence). The CDR3 covers 12 residues. J lost 5 bases, V lost 4 bases, and 0 bases had no gene match. CDR3 in amino acids: CASSWGGDTQYF. The CDR3 DNA reads TGTGCCAGCAGCTGGGGGGGAGATACGCAGTATTTT.

The chain links TRBV4-3 to TRBJ2-7; D not certain. In germline, CDR1 is LGHNA, CDR2 YSLEER. The CDR3 has 15 amino acids. V shed 0 bases and J shed 0 bases, with 9 bases lying between them. The CDR3 spells CASSQETAGSYEQYF. DNA for the CDR3: TGCGCCAGCAGCCAAGAGACGGCAGGCTCCTACGAGCAGTACTTC.

This chain joins TRBV5-1 and TRBJ2-3; a weak D match, TRBD2 (5 bases). The germline V gene encodes CDR1 SGHRS and CDR2 YFSETQ. V lost 4 bases, J lost 6 bases, and 12 bases lay in between. The CDR3 length is 13 residues. This CDR3 is CASSSGPQDTQYF. DNA for the CDR3: TGCGCCAGCAGCAGCGGACCACAGGATACGCAGTATTTT. Looking up the rest from reference TRBV5-1 and TRBJ2-3 gives the full variable domain: KAGVTQTPRYLIKTRGQQVTLSCSPISGHRSVSWYQQTPGQGLQFLFEYFSETQRNKGNFPGRFSGRQFSNSRSEMNVSTLELGDSALYLCASSSGPQDTQYFGPGTRLTVL.

The V gene is TRBV10-2, the J gene TRBJ1-1, with D perhaps TRBD1 (6 bases). CDR1 is WSHSY and CDR2 is SAAADI in the germline V gene. CDR3 length: 14 residues. Trimming took off 0 bases at V and 4 bases at J, with 9 bases between the two ends. CDR3 DNA: TGCGCCAGCAGTGAGTCTCTAGGGGGCACTGAAGCTTTCTTT. Its translation is CASSESLGGTEAFF.

The chain has TRBV9 and TRBJ2-2; TRBD1 matches 8 bases. Germline loops: CDR1 SGDLS, CDR2 YYNGEE. Trimming took 4 bases from V and 6 from J; bases not matched to a gene: 2. The CDR3 has 13 residues. The CDR3 DNA follows: TGTGCCAGCAGCACAGGGGGGCCCGGGGAGCTGTTTTTT. Protein: CASSTGGPGELFF.

For this clone: Other nucleotide sequences in the sample specify the same CDR3. This rearrangement joins TRBV7-6 to TRBJ2-3; tentative D call: TRBD2 (6 bases). V lost 1 base, J lost 1 base, and 12 bases lay in between. Germline V CDR1 and CDR2: SGHVS, FNYEAQ. The CDR3 extends over 16 amino acids. In DNA form, the CDR3 reads TGTGCCAGCAGCTTAGTGGGGACGGGGGGCACAGATACGCAGTATTTT. Its protein is CASSLVGTGGTDTQYF.

This chain links TRBV4-1 with TRBJ2-2; D may be TRBD1 (6 bases). Germline V gene data show CDR1 as MGHRA and CDR2 as YSYEKL. V was pared by 3 bases and J by 7 bases, with 9 bases between. The CDR3 is made up of 13 amino acids. CDR3 sequence reads: CASSQLGGGELFF. CDR3 in DNA: TGCGCCAGCAGCCAGTTAGGGGGCGGGGAGCTGTTTTTT.

The chain joins TRBV21-1 to TRBJ1-5; TRBD1 is taken as the D call from the table, unchecked against the DNA. TRBV21-1 is classified as a pseudogene. The CDR3 loop spans 17 amino acids. The CDR3 DNA reads as TGTGCCAGCAGCCTCGGAGGGGGACAGTGGAGCAATCAGCCCCAGCATTTT. Translation gives CASSLGGGQWSNQPQHF.

The chain has TRBV15 and TRBJ2-7, with 7 bases aligning to TRBD1. Germline V CDR1 and CDR2: LNHNV, YYDKDF (reference sequence). V lost 1 base, J lost 3 bases, and 9 bases stayed unmatched. CDR3 length: 16 amino acids. The CDR3 DNA follows: TGTGCCACCAGCAGAGGCTCATCCGGGACAGACTACGAGCAGTACTTC. This encodes CATSRGSSGTDYEQYF. Combining the CDR3 with reference TRBV15 and TRBJ2-7 gives the whole variable domain DAMVIQNPRYQVTQFGKPVTLSCSQTLNHNVMYWYQQKSSQAPKLLFHYYDKDFNNEADTPDNFQSRRPNTSFCFLDIRSPGLGDTAMYLCATSRGSSGTDYEQYFGPGTRLTVT.

J is TRBJ2-3 and V is TRBV29-1, with D uncertain. Trimming removed 3 bases from V and 2 bases from J, with 3 bases in between. CDR1 and CDR2 (germline): SQVTM, ANQGSEA. This CDR3 region has 11 residues. The CDR3 sequence is CSVDITDTQYF. DNA of the CDR3: TGCAGCGTTGATATCACAGATACGCAGTATTTT.

The V call is TRBV11-2, the J call TRBJ1-2, with D unclear. Germline CDR1 and CDR2: SGHAT and FQNNGV. V was trimmed by 3 bases and J by 2 bases, leaving 22 bases between them. The length of the CDR3 is 18 residues. The CDR3 sequence is CASSLGYKGDNQNYGYTF. The CDR3 coding sequence is TGTGCCAGCAGCTTGGGGTATAAGGGAGACAACCAAAACTATGGCTACACCTTC.

The J gene is TRBJ1-1, the V gene TRBV27, with a tentative D call TRBD1 (5 bases). The CDR3 has 13 amino acids. Germline assignment: CDR1 MNHEY and CDR2 SMNVEV (reference sequence). With 6 bases removed from V and 2 bases from J, the gap between germline ends came to 10 bases. The CDR3 DNA is TGTGCCAGCAGCGGGGGAGATAACACTGAAGCTTTCTTT. Encoded protein: CASSGGDNTEAFF.